This T cell receptor (beta chain) was documented in a study of CD8 T cells in Susac syndrome. The CDR3 is 14 residues long. Trimming at V came to 2 bases and at J to 7 bases, leaving 7 bases not matched to a gene. The germline V gene has CDR1 SGHNT and CDR2 YYREEE (reference sequence). From blood CD8+ and CD4+ T cells, the TCR beta chain was sequenced. RNA amounts of about 0.5 to 1 ug underwent reverse transcription with random hexamers. Across 54 Vbeta and 13 Jbeta, TCR beta CDR3 was amplified with immunoSEQ multiplex PCR. One entry per CDR3 protein, called by TCRdb with MiXCR from the immunoSEQ multiplex PCR reads. The sample comprises roughly 200,000 distinct CDR3 sequences, approximately 95% of which are singletons, and approximately 0.088% rests with the top ten.

Sample: CD4+ T cells from PBMCs. The V gene is TRBV5-4, the J gene TRBJ2-3; 7 positions match TRBD1. The source of this sequence is a human donor with multiple sclerosis. CDR3 amino acids: CASSLVRDSYTQYF. For the CDR3, the DNA is TGTGCCAGCAGCTTAGTCCGGGACAGTTATACGCAGTATTTT.